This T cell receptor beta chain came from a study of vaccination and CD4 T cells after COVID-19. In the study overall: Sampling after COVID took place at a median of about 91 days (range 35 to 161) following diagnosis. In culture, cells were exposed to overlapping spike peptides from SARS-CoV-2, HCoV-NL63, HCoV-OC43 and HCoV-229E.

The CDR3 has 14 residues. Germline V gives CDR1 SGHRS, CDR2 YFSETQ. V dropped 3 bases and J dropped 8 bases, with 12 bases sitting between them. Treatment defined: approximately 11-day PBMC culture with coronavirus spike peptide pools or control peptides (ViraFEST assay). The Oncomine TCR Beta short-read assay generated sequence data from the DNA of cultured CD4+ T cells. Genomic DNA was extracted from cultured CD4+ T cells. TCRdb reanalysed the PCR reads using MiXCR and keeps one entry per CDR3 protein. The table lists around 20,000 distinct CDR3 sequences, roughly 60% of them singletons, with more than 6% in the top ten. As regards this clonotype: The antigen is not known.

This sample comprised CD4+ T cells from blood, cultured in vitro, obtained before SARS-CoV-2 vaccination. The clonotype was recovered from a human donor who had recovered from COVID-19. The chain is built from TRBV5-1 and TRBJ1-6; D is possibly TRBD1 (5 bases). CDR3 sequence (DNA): TGCGCCAGCAGCTCGGGGGGACCCGATTCACCCCTCCACTTT. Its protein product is CASSSGGPDSPLHF.